This T cell receptor (beta chain) was found in a study of post-analysis software for immune sequencing data. Turning to the study itself: Relapsing-remitting, secondary progressive and progressive-relapsing multiple sclerosis courses were included. Study-level points and caveats: Co-batched samples clustered tightly together by F measure. Compared with controls, patients showed significantly lower normalized Chao1 diversity. Five or six TRBV segments were significantly more frequent in patients than in controls. TRBV5-6, TRBV5-1 and TRBV20-1 were among these segments.

V lost 2 bases, J lost 3 bases, and 11 bases lay in between. This CDR3 spans 14 amino acids. From germline, CDR1 is SGHRS and CDR2 YFSETQ. A few counts support this clonotype. Its antigen is undetermined. Unique-molecular-identifier-tagged TCR beta cDNA libraries were used. Input of roughly 1 to 11 million T cells yielded approximately 500,000 cDNA molecules. TCRdb passed the PCR reads through MiXCR, listing each CDR3 protein once. The profile shows approximately 660,000 distinct CDR3 sequences, approximately 59% of them singletons. The rearrangement joins TRBV5-1 to TRBJ1-2; D is possibly TRBD1 (6 bases). Source material: blood. The sequence derives from a girl aged 2 to 10 with multiple sclerosis. The CDR3 reads CASSFYREDYGYTF. CDR3 DNA: TGCGCCAGCAGCTTTTACAGGGAGGACTATGGCTACACCTTC.